A single sample is the source of the 21 T cell receptor beta chains below, sequenced in a study of cytomegalovirus exposure and HLA in healthy donors. Sequencing was performed with immunoSEQ multiplex PCR; in TCRdb, only in-frame clones are kept and a portion is missing. The sample contains some 120,000 clones, 85% to 90% of which appear only once. Sequences were obtained from PBMCs. The origin of the receptors is a woman aged 18-29 years in good health and CMV-seronegative.

The genes are TRBV6-5 and TRBJ1-1, with a tentative D call TRBD1 (5 bases). Germline values: CDR1 MNHEY, CDR2 SVGAGI. The length of the CDR3 is 15 residues. Trimming removed 3 bases from V and 5 bases from J, with 16 bases in between. The DNA for the CDR3 is TGTGCCAGCAGTTATCTGGGATCGGGGGGTACTGAAGCTTTCTTT. The encoded protein is CASSYLGSGGTEAFF.

V is TRBV19 and J is TRBJ2-7, with 10 nucleotides matching TRBD2. J was trimmed by 3 bases and V by 3 bases; bases with no gene match: 5. The CDR3 runs to 15 residues. In germline, CDR1 is LNHDA, CDR2 SQIVND (reference sequence). CDR3 bases: TGTGCCAGTAGTATGCAAGCGGGAGGGCGCTACGAGCAGTACTTC. Translating gives CASSMQAGGRYEQYF.

The chain employs TRBV28 and TRBJ2-3; a possible D gene is TRBD2 (6 bases). V was cut by 5 bases and J by 3 bases, with 18 bases left in between. CDR1 is MDHEN and CDR2 is SYDVKM in the germline V gene. The CDR3 is 16 residues long. CDR3 loop: CASSLSGNARTDTQYF. The CDR3 DNA sequence: TGTGCCAGCAGTCTTAGCGGAAACGCACGTACAGATACGCAGTATTTT.

V and J are TRBV27 and TRBJ1-4; D remains ambiguous. Germline V gene sequence: CDR1 MNHEY, CDR2 SMNVEV (reference sequence). V was clipped by 8 bases and J by 7 bases, with 11 bases between them. The CDR3 covers 12 residues. CDR3 loop: CASARRSEKLFF. For the CDR3, the DNA is TGTGCCAGCGCCAGGAGGAGTGAAAAACTGTTTTTT.

The V gene is TRBV7-9, the J gene TRBJ2-7; D ambiguous. V lost 5 bases and J lost 1, with 9 bases in between. Germline loops: CDR1 SEHNR, CDR2 FQNEAQ (reference sequence). This CDR3 contains 13 residues. CDR3 in amino acids: CASSPIGSYEQYV. The CDR3 region has the DNA TGTGCCAGCAGCCCGATCGGGTCCTACGAGCAGTACGTC.

The genes are TRBV28 and TRBJ2-7, with a tentative D call TRBD1 (5 bases). CDR1 is MDHEN and CDR2 is SYDVKM in the germline V gene. V lost 8 bases and J 0 bases, leaving 14 bases between the germline ends. The CDR3 covers 14 residues. CDR3 coding DNA: TGTGCCAGCCTAGGGGCCTCAAGCTCCTACGAGCAGTACGTC. Translated: CASLGASSSYEQYV.

The rearrangement uses TRBV7-8 and TRBJ1-5, with unresolved D. Germline CDR1 reads SGHVS; CDR2 reads FQNEAQ. This CDR3 comprises 15 residues. V gave up 5 bases and J gave up 4 bases, with 15 bases separating them. DNA of the CDR3: TGTGCCAGCAGCCCCCTGAGGGCAGTGAATCAGCCCCAGCATTTT. This translates into CASSPLRAVNQPQHF.

The chain couples TRBV6-1 to TRBJ2-2; D perhaps matches TRBD1 (6 bases). Deletions cut 8 bases from V and 4 bases from J, with 11 bases between. CDR1 is MNHNS and CDR2 is SASEGT in the germline V gene. The CDR3 contains 13 residues. The CDR3 spells CASHRAPTGELFF. Written as DNA, the CDR3 is TGTGCCAGCCACAGGGCCCCCACCGGGGAGCTGTTTTTT.

CDR3 protein: CASTNRGIDGYTF. The CDR3 DNA reads as TGTGCCAGCACGAACAGGGGAATCGATGGCTACACCTTC. The chain carries TRBV7-9 and TRBJ1-2; 7 bases are a match to TRBD1. The V segment lost 7 bases and the J segment 6 bases; nucleotides outside the gene matches: 8. Germline CDR1 is SEHNR and CDR2 is FQNEAQ (reference sequence). The CDR3 runs to 13 residues.

The V call is TRBV28, the J call TRBJ2-7; 10 bases map to TRBD2. The J segment lost 3 bases and the V segment lost 4 bases, leaving 6 bases of the junction unmatched. The CDR3 spans 15 residues. Germline-derived CDR1 and CDR2 are MDHEN and SYDVKM. The CDR3 DNA sequence: TGTGCCAGCAGTTCGATAGCGGGAGGCCGCTACGAGCAGTACTTC. It yields the protein CASSSIAGGRYEQYF.

V usage is TRBV5-1 and J usage is TRBJ2-2; D unclear. CDR1 SGHRS and CDR2 YFSETQ come from the germline V gene. This CDR3 is 16 amino acids long. Trimming pared 1 base from V and 0 bases from J, leaving 10 bases between. In DNA, the CDR3 is TGCGCCAGCAGCTTGCCGGAGAAGTCGAACACCGGGGAGCTGTTTTTT. Translation: CASSLPEKSNTGELFF.

This clone was found a few times. This chain links TRBV4-3 with TRBJ1-5; D remains unclear. The V end was cut by 4 bases, the J end by 0 bases, with 7 bases between. CDR3 length: 14 residues. Germline V CDR1 and CDR2: LGHNA, YSLEER. CDR3 amino acids: CASSPAYSNQPQHF. The DNA for the CDR3 is TGCGCCAGCAGCCCCGCCTATAGCAATCAGCCCCAGCATTTT.

The chain carries TRBV9 and TRBJ1-2; no clear D. Trimming cost V 3 bases and J 4 bases, with 10 bases left between them. This CDR3 is built from 13 residues. Germline assignment: CDR1 SGDLS and CDR2 YYNGEE. This CDR3 reads CASSAGYPYGYTF. The CDR3 DNA follows: TGTGCCAGCAGCGCAGGTTATCCCTATGGCTACACCTTC.

The chain couples TRBV7-9 to TRBJ1-4; the match to TRBD1 covers 9 bases. Looked up from germline, CDR1 is SEHNR and CDR2 is FQNEAQ (reference sequence). CDR3 length: 14 residues. V lost 4 bases to trimming and J lost 8 bases; unmatched junction nucleotides: 5. The CDR3 DNA reads as TGTGCCAGCAGCTCCGGGACAGGGCAAGAAAAACTGTTTTTT. Its translation is CASSSGTGQEKLFF. Using reference TRBV7-9 and TRBJ1-4 for the parts outside the CDR3, the full variable domain is DTGVSQNPRHKITKRGQNVTFRCDPISEHNRLYWYRQTLGQGPEFLTYFQNEAQLEKSRLLSDRFSAERPKGSFSTLEIQRTEQGDSAMYLCASSSGTGQEKLFFGSGTQLSVL.

The chain employs TRBV6-1 and TRBJ1-1; a weak D match, TRBD1 (5 bases). CDR1 and CDR2 (germline): MNHNS, SASEGT. V lost 5 bases and J 2 bases, leaving 12 bases between the germline ends. The CDR3 has 14 amino acids. In DNA form, the CDR3 reads TGTGCCAGCAGTCCAGGGTACCTTAACACTGAAGCTTTCTTT. Its protein product is CASSPGYLNTEAFF.

The chain has TRBV6-5 and TRBJ2-7; 7 bases map to TRBD2. Germline values: CDR1 MNHEY, CDR2 SVGAGI. This CDR3 contains 15 residues. J lost 2 bases, V lost 6 bases, and 10 bases had no gene match. The CDR3 DNA sequence: TGTGCCAGCAGCCGAATAGGGACTACAACCTACGAGCAGTACTTC. It encodes CASSRIGTTTYEQYF.

This chain links TRBV4-1 with TRBJ2-7; 11 bases agree with TRBD2. The ends lost 1 base at V and 5 bases at J; junction bases unmatched: 4. The CDR3 consists of 15 residues. The V gene's germline CDR1 is MGHRA and CDR2 YSYEKL. The CDR3 nucleotides are TGCGCCAGCAGCCAAGTCCGACTAGCGGGACACGAGCAGTACTTC. It specifies CASSQVRLAGHEQYF.

As to this clone: This same CDR3 is encoded by further DNA sequences in the sample. J is TRBJ1-2 and V is TRBV30; D remains unclear. Per germline, CDR1 GTSNPN and CDR2 SVGIG (reference sequence). This CDR3 comprises 15 residues. V lost 0 bases and J lost 0, with 11 bases in between. Here the CDR3 reads CAWSVMNRANYGYTF. In DNA form, the CDR3 reads TGTGCCTGGAGTGTTATGAACAGAGCTAACTATGGCTACACCTTC.

This clone was detected only a few times. The chain joins TRBV6-5 to TRBJ2-7; 7 bases fit TRBD1. Per germline, CDR1 MNHEY and CDR2 SVGAGI. This CDR3 is built from 12 residues. The V gene end was trimmed by 6 bases and the J gene end by 6 bases; junction bases not matched to a gene: 5. Here the CDR3 reads CASRTTGSEQYF. DNA for the CDR3: TGTGCCAGCAGAACGACAGGGAGCGAGCAGTACTTC.

The CDR3 DNA follows: TGTGCCAGCAGGGGTGACATCTCCTTCGACACTGAAGCTTTCTTT. This codes for CASRGDISFDTEAFF. The chain employs TRBV2 and TRBJ1-1, with unresolved D. The CDR3 has 15 residues. CDR1 and CDR2 (germline): SNHLY, FYNNEI. Trimming removed 6 bases at V and 3 bases at J, with 17 bases between.

The chain recombines TRBV4-1 with TRBJ2-1; 10 nucleotides agree with TRBD1. CDR3 length equals 15 residues. CDR1 and CDR2 from the germline V gene are MGHRA and YSYEKL. The ends lost 3 bases at V and 7 bases at J; junction bases unmatched: 6. The chain's CDR3 is CASSQGDRGQNEQFF. In DNA, the CDR3 is TGCGCCAGCAGCCAGGGGGACAGGGGCCAAAATGAGCAGTTCTTC.